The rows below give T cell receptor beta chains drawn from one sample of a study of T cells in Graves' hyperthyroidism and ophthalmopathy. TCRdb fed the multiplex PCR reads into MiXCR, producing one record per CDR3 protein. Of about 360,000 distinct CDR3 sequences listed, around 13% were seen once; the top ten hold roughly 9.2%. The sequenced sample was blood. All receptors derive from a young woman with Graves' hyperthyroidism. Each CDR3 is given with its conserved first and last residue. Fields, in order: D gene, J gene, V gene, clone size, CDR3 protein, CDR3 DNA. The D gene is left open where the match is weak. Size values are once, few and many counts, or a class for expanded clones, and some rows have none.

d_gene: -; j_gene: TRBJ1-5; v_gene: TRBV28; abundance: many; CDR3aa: CASSLSLPVGGNQPQHF; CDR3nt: TGTGCCAGCAGTTTATCCCTCCCAGTCGGGGGCAATCAGCCCCAGCATTTT
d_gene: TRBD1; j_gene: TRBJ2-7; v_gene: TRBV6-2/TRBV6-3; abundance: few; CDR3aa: CASSYSTPQGSTYEQYF; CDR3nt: TGTGCCAGCAGTTACTCAACCCCACAGGGGAGTACCTACGAGCAGTACTTC
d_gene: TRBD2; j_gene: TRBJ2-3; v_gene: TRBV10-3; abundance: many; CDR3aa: CAISGGLAGRDTQYF; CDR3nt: TGTGCCATCAGTGGTGGACTAGCGGGACGAGATACGCAGTATTTT
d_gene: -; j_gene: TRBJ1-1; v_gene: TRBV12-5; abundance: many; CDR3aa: CASGLVRQGLMNTEAFF; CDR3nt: TGTGCTAGTGGTTTGGTACGTCAGGGCCTGATGAACACTGAAGCTTTCTTT
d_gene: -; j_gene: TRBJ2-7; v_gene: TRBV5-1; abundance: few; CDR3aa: CASSLLTADSYEQYF; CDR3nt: TGCGCCAGCAGCTTGCTAACTGCCGACTCCTACGAGCAGTACTTC
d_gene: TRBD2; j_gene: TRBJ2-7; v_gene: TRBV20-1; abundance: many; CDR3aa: CSAEGEGEQYF; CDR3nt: TGCAGTGCGGAAGGGGAGGGTGAGCAGTACTTC
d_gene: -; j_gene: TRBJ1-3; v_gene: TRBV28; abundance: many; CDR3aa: CASSFIHSGNTIYF; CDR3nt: TGTGCCAGCAGTTTCATACACTCTGGAAACACCATATATTTT
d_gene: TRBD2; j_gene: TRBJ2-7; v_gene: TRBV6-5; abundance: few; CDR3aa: CASSYTAAGGLYEQYF; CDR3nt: TGTGCCAGCAGTTACACCGCAGCGGGGGGGCTGTACGAGCAGTACTTC
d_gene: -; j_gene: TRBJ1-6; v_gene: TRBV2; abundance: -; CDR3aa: CASSEAGQLNSPLHF; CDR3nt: TGTGCCAGCAGTGAAGCGGGGCAGCTTAATTCACCCCTCCACTTT
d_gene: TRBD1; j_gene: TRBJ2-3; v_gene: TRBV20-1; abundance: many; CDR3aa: CSASRGTGGSDTQYF; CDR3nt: TGCAGTGCCTCGCGGGGGACAGGGGGGTCAGATACGCAGTATTTT
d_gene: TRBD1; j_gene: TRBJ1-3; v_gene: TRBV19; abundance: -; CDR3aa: CASSPYRQGSRNTIYF; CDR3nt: TGTGCCAGTAGTCCTTATCGACAGGGCAGTCGGAACACCATATATTTT
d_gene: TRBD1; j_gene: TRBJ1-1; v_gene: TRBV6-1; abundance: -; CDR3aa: CATKIGGQGHEAFF; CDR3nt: TGTGCCACAAAAATAGGGGGACAGGGACATGAAGCTTTCTTT
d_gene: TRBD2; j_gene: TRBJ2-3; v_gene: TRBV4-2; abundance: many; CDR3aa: CASSLGLVPDTQYF; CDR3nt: TGTGCCAGCAGCCTCGGACTAGTCCCAGATACGCAGTATTTT
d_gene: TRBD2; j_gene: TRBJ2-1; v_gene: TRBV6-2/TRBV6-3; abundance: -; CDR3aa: CASALSSGGGNEQFF; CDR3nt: TGTGCCAGCGCGCTGTCTAGCGGGGGAGGCAATGAGCAGTTCTTC
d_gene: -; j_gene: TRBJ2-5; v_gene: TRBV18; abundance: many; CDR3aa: CASSPPQSSYQETQYF; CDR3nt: TGTGCCAGCTCACCACCCCAGAGCTCGTACCAAGAGACCCAGTACTTC
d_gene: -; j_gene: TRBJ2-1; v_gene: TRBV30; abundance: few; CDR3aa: CAWSPGITVYNEQFF; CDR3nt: TGTGCCTGGAGTCCCGGGATCACCGTATACAATGAGCAGTTCTTC
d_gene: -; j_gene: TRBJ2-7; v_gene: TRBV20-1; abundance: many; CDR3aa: CSARTGSSSYEQYF; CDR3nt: TGCAGTGCAAGAACAGGGAGTTCGTCCTACGAGCAGTACTTC
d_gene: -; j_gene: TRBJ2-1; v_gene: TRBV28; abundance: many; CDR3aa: CASTSEGGLNEQFF; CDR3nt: TGTGCCAGCACGTCCGAGGGGGGTCTAAATGAGCAGTTCTTC
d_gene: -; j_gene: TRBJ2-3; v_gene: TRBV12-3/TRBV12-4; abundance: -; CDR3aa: CASTIYGGGGTDTQYF; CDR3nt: TGTGCCAGCACCATTTACGGTGGGGGAGGTACAGATACGCAGTATTTT
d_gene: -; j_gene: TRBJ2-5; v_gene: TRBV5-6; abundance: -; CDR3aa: CASSTEHGTQYF; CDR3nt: TGTGCCAGCAGCACCGAACACGGGACCCAGTACTTC
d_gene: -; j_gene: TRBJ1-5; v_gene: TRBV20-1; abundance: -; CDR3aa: CSAFNSEGPNNQPQHF; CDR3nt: TGCAGTGCTTTCAACAGCGAGGGGCCGAACAATCAGCCCCAGCATTTT
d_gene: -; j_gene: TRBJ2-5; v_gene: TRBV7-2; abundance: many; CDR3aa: CASSPSAEETQYF; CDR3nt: TGTGCCAGCAGCCCCTCGGCTGAAGAGACCCAGTACTTC
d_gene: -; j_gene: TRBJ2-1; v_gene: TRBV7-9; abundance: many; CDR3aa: CASSLFGRGPDYNEQFF; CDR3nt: TGTGCCAGCAGCTTATTCGGTCGGGGCCCCGACTACAATGAGCAGTTCTTC
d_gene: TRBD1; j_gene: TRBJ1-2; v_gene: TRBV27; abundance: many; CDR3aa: CASSLRQGAVGYTF; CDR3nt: TGTGCCAGCAGTCTCAGACAGGGCGCAGTTGGCTACACCTTC
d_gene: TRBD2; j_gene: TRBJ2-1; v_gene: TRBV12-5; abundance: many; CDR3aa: CASGSSGLTNEQFF; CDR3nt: TGTGCTAGTGGTTCTAGCGGGCTTACAAATGAGCAGTTCTTC
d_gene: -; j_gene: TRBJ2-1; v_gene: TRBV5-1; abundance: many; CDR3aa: CASSLVGDGYNEQFF; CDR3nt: TGCGCCAGCAGCTTGGTGGGGGACGGCTACAATGAGCAGTTCTTC
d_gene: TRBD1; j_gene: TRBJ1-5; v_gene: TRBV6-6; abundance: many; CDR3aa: CASSYSDRHQPQHF; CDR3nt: TGTGCCAGCAGTTACTCGGACAGGCATCAGCCCCAGCATTTT
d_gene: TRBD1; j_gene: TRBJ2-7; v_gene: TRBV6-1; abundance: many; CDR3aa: CASRKLTGGSYEQYF; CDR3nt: TGTGCCAGCAGAAAGTTGACAGGGGGCTCTTACGAGCAGTACTTC
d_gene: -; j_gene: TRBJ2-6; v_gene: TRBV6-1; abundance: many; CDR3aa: CATLRQSVSGANVLTF; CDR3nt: TGTGCCACCCTAAGGCAGTCAGTAAGTGGGGCCAACGTCCTGACTTTC
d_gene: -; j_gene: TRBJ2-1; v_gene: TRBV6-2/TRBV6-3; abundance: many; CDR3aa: CASSLRGGSDEQFF; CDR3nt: TGTGCCAGCAGTTTAAGAGGGGGTAGTGATGAGCAGTTCTTC
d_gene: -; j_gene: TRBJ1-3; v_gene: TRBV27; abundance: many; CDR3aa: CASSPLPPGNTIYF; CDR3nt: TGTGCCAGCAGTCCCCTGCCCCCTGGAAACACCATATATTTT
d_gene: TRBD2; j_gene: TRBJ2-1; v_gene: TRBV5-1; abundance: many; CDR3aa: CASTALAGLDEQFF; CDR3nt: TGCGCCAGCACCGCACTAGCGGGATTAGATGAGCAGTTCTTC
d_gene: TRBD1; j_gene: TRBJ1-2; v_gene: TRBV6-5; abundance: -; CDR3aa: CASSLNRQGLYGYTF; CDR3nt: TGTGCCAGCAGTTTAAACCGACAGGGACTCTATGGCTACACCTTC
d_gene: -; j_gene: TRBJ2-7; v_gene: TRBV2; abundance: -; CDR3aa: CASSGWYEQYF; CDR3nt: TGTGCCAGCAGTGGGTGGTACGAGCAGTACTTC
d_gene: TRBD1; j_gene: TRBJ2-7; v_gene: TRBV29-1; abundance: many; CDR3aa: CSGGTGREQYF; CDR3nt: TGCAGCGGCGGGACAGGGCGCGAGCAGTACTTC
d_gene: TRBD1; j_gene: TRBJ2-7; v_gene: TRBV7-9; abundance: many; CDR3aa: CASSLPTGAREQYF; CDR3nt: TGTGCCAGCAGCTTACCCACAGGGGCTAGGGAGCAGTACTTC
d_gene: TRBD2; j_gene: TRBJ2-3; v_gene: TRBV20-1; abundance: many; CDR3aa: CSAFWTSGGRGNTQYF; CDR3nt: TGCAGTGCTTTTTGGACTAGCGGGGGGCGGGGGAATACGCAGTATTTT
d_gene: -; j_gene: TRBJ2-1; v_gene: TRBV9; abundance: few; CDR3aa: CASSVTRDPSSYNEQLF; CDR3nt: TGTGCCAGCAGCGTCACTCGGGATCCGAGCTCCTACAATGAGCAGTTATTC
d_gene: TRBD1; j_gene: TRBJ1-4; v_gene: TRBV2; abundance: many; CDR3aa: CASREQGPATNEKLFF; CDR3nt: TGTGCCAGCAGGGAACAGGGGCCCGCAACTAATGAAAAACTGTTTTTT
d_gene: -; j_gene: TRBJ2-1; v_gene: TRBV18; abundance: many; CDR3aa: CASSRGAEQFF; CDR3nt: TGTGCCAGCTCACGTGGCGCTGAGCAGTTCTTC
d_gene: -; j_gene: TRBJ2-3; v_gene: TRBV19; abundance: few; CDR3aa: CASSIGGSGSPTDTQYF; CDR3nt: TGTGCCAGTAGTATAGGAGGGTCAGGGAGCCCCACAGATACGCAGTATTTT
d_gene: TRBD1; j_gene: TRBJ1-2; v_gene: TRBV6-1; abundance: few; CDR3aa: CASSDRTGDGYTF; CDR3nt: TGTGCCAGCAGTGACCGAACAGGGGATGGCTACACCTTC
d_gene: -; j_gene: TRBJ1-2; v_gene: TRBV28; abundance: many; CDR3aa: CASHGISFYGYTF; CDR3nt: TGTGCCAGCCACGGCATCTCCTTCTATGGCTACACCTTC
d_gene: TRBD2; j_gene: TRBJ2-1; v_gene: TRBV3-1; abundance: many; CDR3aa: CASSLSGGLNSEFF; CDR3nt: TGTGCCAGCAGCCTAAGCGGGGGGCTCAATTCAGAGTTCTTC
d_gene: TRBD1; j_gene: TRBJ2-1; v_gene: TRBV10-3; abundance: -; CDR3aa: CATRDRDVVVKDEQSF; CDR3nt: TGTGCCACTAGGGACAGGGATGTCGTGGTAAAGGATGAGCAGTCCTTC
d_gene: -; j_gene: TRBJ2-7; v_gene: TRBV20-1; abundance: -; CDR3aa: CSARDTGGWYEQYF; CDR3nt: TGCAGTGCTAGAGATACGGGGGGCTGGTACGAGCAGTACTTC
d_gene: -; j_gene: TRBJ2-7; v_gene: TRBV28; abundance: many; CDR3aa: CASSQQFYEQYF; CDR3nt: TGTGCCAGCAGTCAACAGTTCTACGAGCAGTACTTC
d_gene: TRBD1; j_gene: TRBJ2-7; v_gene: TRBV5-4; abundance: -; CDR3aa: CASSQNTRGPYEQYF; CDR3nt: TGTGCCAGCAGCCAAAACACCAGGGGGCCCTACGAGCAGTACTTC
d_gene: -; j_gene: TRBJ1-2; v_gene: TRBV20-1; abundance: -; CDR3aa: CSARGETEGNGYTF; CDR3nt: TGCAGTGCCCGGGGGGAGACAGAGGGAAATGGCTACACCTTC
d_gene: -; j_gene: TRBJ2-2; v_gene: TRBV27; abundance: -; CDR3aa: CASLAQSDTGELFF; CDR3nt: TGTGCCAGCTTAGCGCAGTCGGACACCGGGGAGCTGTTTTTT
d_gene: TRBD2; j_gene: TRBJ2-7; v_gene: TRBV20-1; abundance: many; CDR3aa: CSARDQRLGLAVDYLTGQYF; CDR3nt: TGCAGTGCTAGAGATCAACGTCTAGGACTAGCGGTCGATTACCTAACGGGACAGTACTTC
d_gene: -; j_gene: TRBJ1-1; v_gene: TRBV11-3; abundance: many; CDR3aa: CASSRRLNTEAFF; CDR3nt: TGTGCCAGCAGCCGGAGACTGAACACTGAAGCTTTCTTT
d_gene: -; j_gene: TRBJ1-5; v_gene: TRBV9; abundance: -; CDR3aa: CASSSAGTLNQPQHF; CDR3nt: TGTGCCAGCAGCTCAGCCGGGACATTAAATCAGCCCCAGCATTTT
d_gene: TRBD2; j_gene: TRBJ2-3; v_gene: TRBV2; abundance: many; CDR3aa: CASSGASGGPDTQYF; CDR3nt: TGTGCCAGCAGTGGGGCTAGCGGGGGCCCAGATACGCAGTATTTT